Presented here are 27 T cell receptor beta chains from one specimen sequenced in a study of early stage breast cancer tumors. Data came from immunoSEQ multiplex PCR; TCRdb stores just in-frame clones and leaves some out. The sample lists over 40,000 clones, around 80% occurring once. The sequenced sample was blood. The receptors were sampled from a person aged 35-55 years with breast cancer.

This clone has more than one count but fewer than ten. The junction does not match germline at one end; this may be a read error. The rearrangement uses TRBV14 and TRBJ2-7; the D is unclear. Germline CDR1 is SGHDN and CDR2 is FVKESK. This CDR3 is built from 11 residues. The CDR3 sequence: CASSQDLSLSF. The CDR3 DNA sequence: TGTGCCAGCAGCCAAGATTTGTCCCTTTCGTTC.

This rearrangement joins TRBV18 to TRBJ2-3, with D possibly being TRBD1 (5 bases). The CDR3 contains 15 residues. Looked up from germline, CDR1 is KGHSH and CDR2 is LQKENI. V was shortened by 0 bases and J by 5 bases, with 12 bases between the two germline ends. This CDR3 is CASSPPTGQGDTQYF. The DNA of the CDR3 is TGTGCCAGCTCACCACCGACGGGCCAGGGAGATACGCAGTATTTT.

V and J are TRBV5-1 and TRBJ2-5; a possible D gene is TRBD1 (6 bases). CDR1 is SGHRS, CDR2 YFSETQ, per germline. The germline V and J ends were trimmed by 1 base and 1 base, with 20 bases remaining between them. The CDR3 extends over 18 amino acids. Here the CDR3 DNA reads TGCGCCAGCAGCTTGAGGGTCAGGGGCCCAACAGGCCAAGAGACCCAGTACTTC. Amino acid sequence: CASSLRVRGPTGQETQYF.

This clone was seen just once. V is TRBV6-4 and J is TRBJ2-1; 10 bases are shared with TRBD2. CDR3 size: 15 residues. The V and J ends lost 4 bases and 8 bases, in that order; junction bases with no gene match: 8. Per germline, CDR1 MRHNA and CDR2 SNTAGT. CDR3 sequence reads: CASSGRLAGPDEQFF. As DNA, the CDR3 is TGTGCCAGCAGTGGCAGACTAGCGGGTCCGGATGAGCAGTTCTTC.

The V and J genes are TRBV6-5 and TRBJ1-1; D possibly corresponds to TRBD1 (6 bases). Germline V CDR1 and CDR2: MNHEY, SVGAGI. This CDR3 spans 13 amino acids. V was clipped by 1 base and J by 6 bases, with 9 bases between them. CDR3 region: CASSYWEGAEAFF. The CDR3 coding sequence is TGTGCCAGCAGTTACTGGGAGGGGGCTGAAGCTTTCTTT.

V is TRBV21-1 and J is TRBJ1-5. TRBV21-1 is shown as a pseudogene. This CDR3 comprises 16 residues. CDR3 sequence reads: CASSKLGGIRNQPQHF. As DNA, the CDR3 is TGTGCCAGCAGCAAATTAGGTGGGATCCGCAATCAGCCCCAGCATTTT.

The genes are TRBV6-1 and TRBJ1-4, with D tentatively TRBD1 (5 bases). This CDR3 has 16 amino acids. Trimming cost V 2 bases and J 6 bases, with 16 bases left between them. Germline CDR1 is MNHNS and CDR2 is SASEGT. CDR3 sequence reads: CASSEFGPGRDEKLFF. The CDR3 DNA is TGTGCCAGCAGTGAATTCGGGCCGGGACGTGATGAAAAACTGTTTTTT.

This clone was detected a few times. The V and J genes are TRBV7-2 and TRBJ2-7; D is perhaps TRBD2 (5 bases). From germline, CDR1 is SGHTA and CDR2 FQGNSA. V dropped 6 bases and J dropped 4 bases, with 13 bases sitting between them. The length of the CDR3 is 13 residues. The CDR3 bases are TGTGCCAGCAGTAAGACTGGGGAGTACGAGCAGTACTTC. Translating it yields CASSKTGEYEQYF.

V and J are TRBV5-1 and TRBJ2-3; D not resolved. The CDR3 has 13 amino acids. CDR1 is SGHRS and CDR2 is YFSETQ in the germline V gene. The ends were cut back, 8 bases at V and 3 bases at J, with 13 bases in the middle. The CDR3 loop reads CASLLVGTDTQYF. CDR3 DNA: TGCGCCAGTCTCCTTGTGGGGACAGATACGCAGTATTTT.

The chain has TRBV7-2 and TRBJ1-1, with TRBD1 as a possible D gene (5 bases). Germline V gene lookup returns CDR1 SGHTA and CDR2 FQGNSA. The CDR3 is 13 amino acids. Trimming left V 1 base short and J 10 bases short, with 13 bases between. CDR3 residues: CASSLGGSSGAFF. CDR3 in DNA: TGTGCCAGCAGCTTAGGGGGGAGCAGTGGAGCTTTCTTT.

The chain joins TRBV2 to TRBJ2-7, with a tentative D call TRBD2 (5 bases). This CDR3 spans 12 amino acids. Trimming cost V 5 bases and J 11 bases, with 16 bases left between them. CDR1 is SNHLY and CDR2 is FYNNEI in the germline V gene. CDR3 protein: CASSPDRPREYF. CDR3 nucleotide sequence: TGTGCCAGCAGTCCGGACCGACCGAGGGAGTACTTC.

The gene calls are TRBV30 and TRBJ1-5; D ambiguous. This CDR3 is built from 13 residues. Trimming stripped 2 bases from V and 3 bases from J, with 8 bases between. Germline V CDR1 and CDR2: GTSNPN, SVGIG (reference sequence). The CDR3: CAWSFSNNQPQHF. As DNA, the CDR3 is TGTGCCTGGAGTTTCAGCAACAATCAGCCCCAGCATTTT. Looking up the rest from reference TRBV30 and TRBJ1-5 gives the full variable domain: SQTIHQWPATLVQPVGSPLSLECTVEGTSNPNLYWYRQAAGRGLQLLFYSVGIGQISSEVPQNLSASRPQDRQFILSSKKLLLSDSGFYLCAWSFSNNQPQHFGDGTRLSIL.

The DNA for the CDR3 is TGTGCCAGCAGTGAATTCGGCGGGGAGACCCAGTACTTC. It translates to CASSEFGGETQYF. The rearrangement links TRBV2 to TRBJ2-5; D might be TRBD2 (5 bases). The CDR3 runs to 13 residues. CDR1 SNHLY and CDR2 FYNNEI come from the germline V gene. V lost 2 bases, J lost 5 bases, and 9 bases lay in between. The full variable domain, with the rest looked up from reference TRBV2 and TRBJ2-5, is EPEVTQTPSHQVTQMGQEVILRCVPISNHLYFYWYRQILGQKVEFLVSFYNNEISEKSEIFDDQFSVERPDGSNFTLKIRSTKLEDSAMYFCASSEFGGETQYFGPGTRLLVL.

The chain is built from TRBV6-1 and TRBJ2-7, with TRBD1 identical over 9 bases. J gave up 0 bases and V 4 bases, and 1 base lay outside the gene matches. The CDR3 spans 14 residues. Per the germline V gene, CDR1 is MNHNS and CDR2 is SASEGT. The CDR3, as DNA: TGTGCCAGCAGTGTGGGACAGGGCTCCTACGAGCAGTACTTC. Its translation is CASSVGQGSYEQYF.

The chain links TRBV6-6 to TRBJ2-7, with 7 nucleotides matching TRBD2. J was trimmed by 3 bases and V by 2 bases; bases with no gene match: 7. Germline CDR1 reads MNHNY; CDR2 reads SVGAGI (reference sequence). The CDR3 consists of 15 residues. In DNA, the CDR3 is TGTGCCAGCAGTTACGGGGCGGGAGAAAGCTACGAGCAGTACTTC. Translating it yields CASSYGAGESYEQYF.

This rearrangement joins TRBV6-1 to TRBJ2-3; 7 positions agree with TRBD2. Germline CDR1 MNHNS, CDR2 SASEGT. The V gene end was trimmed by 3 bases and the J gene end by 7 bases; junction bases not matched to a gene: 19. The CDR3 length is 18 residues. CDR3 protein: CASSDFPEGLDIVNTQYF. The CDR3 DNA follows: TGTGCCAGCAGTGACTTCCCCGAAGGACTAGATATAGTAAATACGCAGTATTTT.

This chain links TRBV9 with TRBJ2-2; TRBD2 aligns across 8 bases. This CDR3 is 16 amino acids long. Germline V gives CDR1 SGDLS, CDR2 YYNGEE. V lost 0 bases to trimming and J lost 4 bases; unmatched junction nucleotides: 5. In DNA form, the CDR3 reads TGTGCCAGCAGCGTAGATTTTGCGGGAGGCACCGGGGAGCTGTTTTTT. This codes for CASSVDFAGGTGELFF.

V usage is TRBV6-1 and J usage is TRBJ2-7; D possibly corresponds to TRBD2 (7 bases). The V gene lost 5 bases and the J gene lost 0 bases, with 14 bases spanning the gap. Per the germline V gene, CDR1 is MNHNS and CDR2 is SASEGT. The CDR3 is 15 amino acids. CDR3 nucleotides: TGTGCCAGCAGTAACAGGGCTAGCGGCTCCTACGAGCAGTACTTC. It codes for CASSNRASGSYEQYF.

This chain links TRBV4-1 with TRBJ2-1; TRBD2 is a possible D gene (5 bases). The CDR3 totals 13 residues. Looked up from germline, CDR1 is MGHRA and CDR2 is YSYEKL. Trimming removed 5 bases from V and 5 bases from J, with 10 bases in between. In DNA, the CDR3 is TGCGCCAGCAGCTCCGAGGGAAACAATGAGCAGTTCTTC. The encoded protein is CASSSEGNNEQFF.

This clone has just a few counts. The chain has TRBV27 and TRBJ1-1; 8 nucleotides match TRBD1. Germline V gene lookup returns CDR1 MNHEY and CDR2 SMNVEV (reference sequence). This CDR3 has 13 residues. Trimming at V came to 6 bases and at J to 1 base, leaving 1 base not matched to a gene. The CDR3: CASRTGANTEAFF. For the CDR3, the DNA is TGTGCCAGCAGGACAGGGGCGAACACTGAAGCTTTCTTT.

The CDR3 region is CASSPPRTGVYEQYF. CDR3 nucleotides: TGTGCCAGCAGCCCACCCCGGACAGGGGTCTACGAGCAGTACTTC. V and J are TRBV7-9 and TRBJ2-7; 9 nucleotides line up with TRBD1. Germline V gene data show CDR1 as SEHNR and CDR2 as FQNEAQ (reference sequence). The CDR3 has 15 residues. Unmatched junction bases numbered 8, after V lost 5 bases and J lost 3 bases. Complete variable domain (other parts from reference TRBV7-9 and TRBJ2-7): DTGVSQNPRHKITKRGQNVTFRCDPISEHNRLYWYRQTLGQGPEFLTYFQNEAQLEKSRLLSDRFSAERPKGSFSTLEIQRTEQGDSAMYLCASSPPRTGVYEQYFGPGTRLTVT.

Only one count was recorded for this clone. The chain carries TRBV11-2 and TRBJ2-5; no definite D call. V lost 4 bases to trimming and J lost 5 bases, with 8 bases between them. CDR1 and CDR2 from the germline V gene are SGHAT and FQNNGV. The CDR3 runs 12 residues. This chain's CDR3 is CASSSLRETQYF. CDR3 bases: TGTGCCAGCAGCTCCTTGCGTGAGACCCAGTACTTC.

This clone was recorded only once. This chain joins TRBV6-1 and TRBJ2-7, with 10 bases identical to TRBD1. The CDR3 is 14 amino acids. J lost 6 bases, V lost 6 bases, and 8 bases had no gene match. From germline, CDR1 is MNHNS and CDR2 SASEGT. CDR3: CASSPGTGASEQYF. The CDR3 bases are TGTGCCAGCAGCCCCGGGACAGGGGCCAGCGAGCAGTACTTC.

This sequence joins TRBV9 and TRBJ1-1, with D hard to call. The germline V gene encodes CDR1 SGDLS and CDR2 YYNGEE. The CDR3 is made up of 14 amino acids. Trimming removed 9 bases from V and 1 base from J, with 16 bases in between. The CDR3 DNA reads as TGTGCCACCACTACTGCGGGTGCGAACACTGAAGCTTTCTTT. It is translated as CATTTAGANTEAFF.

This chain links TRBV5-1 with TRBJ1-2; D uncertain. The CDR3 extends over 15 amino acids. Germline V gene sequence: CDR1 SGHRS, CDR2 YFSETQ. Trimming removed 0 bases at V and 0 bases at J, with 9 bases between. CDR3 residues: CASSLAHPSNYGYTF. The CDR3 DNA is TGCGCCAGCAGCTTGGCACACCCGTCTAACTATGGCTACACCTTC.

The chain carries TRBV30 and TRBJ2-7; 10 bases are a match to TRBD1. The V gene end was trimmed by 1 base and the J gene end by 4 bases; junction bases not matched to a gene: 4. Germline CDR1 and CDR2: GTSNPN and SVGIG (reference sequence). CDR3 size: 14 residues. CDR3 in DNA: TGTGCCTGGAGTGGTGGGACAGGGGATTACGAGCAGTACTTC. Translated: CAWSGGTGDYEQYF.

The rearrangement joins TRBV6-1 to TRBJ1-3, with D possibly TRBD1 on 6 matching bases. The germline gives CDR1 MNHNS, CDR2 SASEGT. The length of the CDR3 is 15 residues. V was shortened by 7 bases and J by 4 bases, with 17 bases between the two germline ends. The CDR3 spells CASTPRGGQGNTIYF. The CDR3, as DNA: TGTGCCAGCACCCCTCGGGGCGGACAGGGAAACACCATATATTTT.